The rows below give T cell receptor beta chains drawn from one sample of a study of shared clonotypes between healthy human individuals. Here immunoSEQ multiplex PCR was the method, and the copy in TCRdb shows in-frame clones only, minus some. The data show approximately 2,000,000 clones, with around 92% seen just once and 0.37% held by the top ten. The sequencing input was naive CD4+ T cells from PBMCs. Receptor source: a man aged 18 to 35 in good health. Some clones in this sample may be carry-over from other donors' samples. The CDR3 runs from the conserved cysteine through the conserved F or W. The order of the fields is clone size, V gene, D gene, CDR3 protein. The D gene is left open where the match is weak. A clone size is listed for some rows: how often the clone was seen (once, few, many), or a class if it is expanded.

NA | TRBV6-1 | NA | CATSSGGRQPQHF
few | TRBV7-8 | NA | CASSRDRAGRPQHF
NA | TRBV7-9 | TRBD1 | CASSLALPGQLYGYTF
once | TRBV5-1 | NA | CASSPQPPTDSRGNSPLHF
NA | TRBV5-1 | NA | CASSPRGEIGSNVLTF
NA | TRBV30 | TRBD1 | CAWTQDRGMASYTF
NA | TRBV28 | TRBD1 | CASSPPSGTGSRNTEAFF
NA | TRBV6-6 | TRBD1 | CASSFETGTYGYTF
NA | TRBV28 | TRBD1 | CASSLSAQGVYEQYF
NA | TRBV28 | TRBD2 | CASSLWASGRLGNEQFF
NA | TRBV20-1 | NA | CSARVVEYF
NA | TRBV18 | NA | CASSPTQGKDTEAFF
NA | TRBV6-5 | NA | CASRSSYEQYF
NA | TRBV5-1 | NA | CASSLRARGGGSYEQYF
NA | TRBV19 | NA | CASSIDGGYTF
NA | TRBV14 | NA | CASSPRDLYEQYF
NA | TRBV7-3 | NA | CASSLWGRETQYF
NA | TRBV7-2 | NA | CASSLTGTYEQYF
NA | TRBV5-1 | TRBD1 | CASSRGQPGGHEKLFF
NA | TRBV7-9 | TRBD2 | CASSSAPSGRAKHEQYF
NA | TRBV2 | NA | CASIGGTNVLLDEQFF
NA | TRBV5-1 | TRBD2 | CASSPTSGMVHEQYF
once | TRBV27 | TRBD1 | CASSPRQGWGEKLFF
NA | TRBV7-8 | TRBD2 | CASCLTSTNYNEQFF
NA | TRBV5-1 | TRBD2 | CASSWTSGRTKTQYF
few | TRBV5-1 | TRBD1 | CASSPYRGLTEAFF
NA | TRBV27 | NA | CASSRLADPSYNEQFF
NA | TRBV5-1 | NA | CASSPSHYEQYF
NA | TRBV6-1 | NA | CASSPDRSNYGYTF
NA | TRBV10-1 | NA | CATPYEQYF
NA | TRBV6-5 | TRBD1 | CASSHDRAIAYEQYF
NA | TRBV4-1 | NA | CASSQDAGVRGEKLFF
once | TRBV7-2 | TRBD2 | CASSFSGAYEQYF
NA | TRBV2 | TRBD1 | CASRVGQYTDTQYF
once | TRBV7-3 | NA | CASSRQGPWETQYF
NA | TRBV28 | NA | CASSSLPFSGNYEQYF
NA | TRBV29-1 | NA | CSVHGGPGYGYTF
NA | TRBV15 | TRBD1 | CATSRDLTGDIHTIYF
NA | TRBV10-2 | NA | CASSEVGGGLGFF
NA | TRBV21-1 | NA | CASSKAGGTGAYTGELFF
few | TRBV30 | NA | CAWRSAGSVQPQHF
NA | TRBV2 | NA | CASLRAGWNTGELFF
NA | TRBV30 | NA | CAWSIWAGRLNTEAFF
NA | TRBV7-8 | NA | CASSPDRVYEQYF
NA | TRBV5-6 | TRBD1 | CASSLQGANYGYTF
NA | TRBV7-6 | TRBD1 | CASSRDRGSYEQYF
few | TRBV6-5 | NA | CASSSTNTEAFF
NA | TRBV7-6 | NA | CASSSKMGNTEAFF
NA | TRBV4-2 | NA | CASSRGGVQGEDEQFF
NA | TRBV20-1 | NA | CSAQGNSGYTF
NA | TRBV9 | NA | CASSVDGQTYEQYF
NA | TRBV7-9 | TRBD1 | CASSLGKLRGTGGDYGYTF
NA | TRBV9 | NA | CASSPRGATGTKEAPYEQYF
NA | TRBV7-2 | TRBD1 | CASSLGTGASGYTF
NA | TRBV29-1 | NA | CSVESPGAEEQFF